This TCR beta chain emerged from a study of shared clonotypes between healthy human individuals. CDR3 length: 15 residues. V lost 4 bases and J lost 4, with 13 bases in between. Germline CDR1 LGHNA, CDR2 YSLEER. This clone showed up just once. Donors comprised only Caucasian adults living in Nashville, Tennessee. How the authors handled the data: Junction-only immunoSEQ sequences carried no quality scores, so filtering differed. Some clones are missing from TCRdb's copy, which holds only in-frame ones; the method was immunoSEQ multiplex PCR. V and J calls and clone size come straight from that table; D and trimming were deduced from the DNA. The sample gives approximately 1.1 million clones, around 82% of which show up once; under 0.65% is in the top ten.

The sample was memory CD4+ T cells from PBMCs. As for subset: CD45RA-negative fraction. V usage is TRBV4-3 and J usage is TRBJ2-2; weak D call: TRBD1 (6 bases). The TCR originated in a man aged 18-30 years in good health. Some clones in this sample may be carry-over from other donors' samples. CDR3 residues: CASSRSGESTGELFF. The CDR3 DNA is TGCGCCAGCAGCCGCTCAGGGGAAAGCACCGGGGAGCTGTTTTTT.